This passage covers 10 T cell receptor beta chains from one sample sequenced in a study of blood T cells in healthy people across ages. PCR was performed a second time for roughly 7 to 11 cycles using a sample-barcoded 5' primer and a J-beta primer mix. TCRdb analysed the 5' RACE reads with MiXCR anew, one entry per CDR3 protein. Among 800,000 to 950,000 distinct CDR3 sequences listed, about 34% were seen once. Sequenced sample: blood. The origin of the receptors is a man in his late teens or twenties in good health.

A word on this clonotype: This clone may be a read error of a much larger clone one base away. This chain connects TRBV13 to TRBJ2-1; 7 bases are shared with TRBD1. The length of the CDR3 is 14 residues. CDR1 and CDR2 from the germline V gene are PRHDT and FYEKMQ (reference sequence). Trimming at V came to 5 bases and at J to 10 bases, leaving 11 bases not matched to a gene. The CDR3, as DNA: TGTGCCAGCAGCCCCCGACAGGGATCACAGGAGCAGTTCTTC. Its translation is CASSPRQGSQEQFF.

This rearrangement joins TRBV6-6 to TRBJ2-3; D tentatively reads TRBD1 or TRBD2 (5 bases each). V was pared by 7 bases and J by 0 bases, with 20 bases between. This CDR3 has 17 amino acids. Germline values: CDR1 MNHNY, CDR2 SVGAGI (reference sequence). CDR3 region: CASTMPRQGRSTDTQYF. The CDR3 region has the DNA TGTGCCAGCACTATGCCGCGCCAGGGACGAAGCACAGATACGCAGTATTTT.

V gene TRBV29-1 combines with J gene TRBJ2-2, with D tentatively TRBD2 (5 bases). V was cut by 8 bases and J by 6 bases, with 19 bases left in between. This CDR3 has 14 amino acids. The germline CDR1 and CDR2 sequences are SQVTM and ANQGSEA. This CDR3 is CSIKFVRESGELFF. DNA of the CDR3: TGCAGCATTAAATTTGTCCGGGAATCCGGGGAGCTGTTTTTT.

This clonotype was found a few times. This chain links TRBV12-3 or TRBV12-4 with TRBJ2-1; 8 nucleotides line up with TRBD1. Trimming at V came to 4 bases and at J to 12 bases, leaving 2 bases not matched to a gene. The CDR3 sequence is 11 residues long. The CDR3 reads CASSSTGGQFF. CDR3 bases: TGTGCCAGCAGTTCCACAGGGGGGCAGTTCTTC.

This clonotype has at least ten counts. This chain connects TRBV28 to TRBJ2-7; D might be TRBD1 (6 bases). This CDR3 spans 13 amino acids. Looked up from germline, CDR1 is MDHEN and CDR2 is SYDVKM. With 10 bases removed from V and 4 bases from J, the gap between germline ends came to 17 bases. The CDR3 loop reads CATTGNPPYEQYF. The CDR3 DNA follows: TGTGCCACCACAGGGAATCCTCCATACGAGCAGTACTTC.

The chain links TRBV7-9 to TRBJ2-1, with D tentatively TRBD1 (6 bases). The CDR3 contains 15 residues. V was cut by 6 bases and J by 13 bases, with 25 bases left in between. Germline CDR1 and CDR2: SEHNR and FQNEAQ (reference sequence). The CDR3 reads CASRQGQSVQETQFF. In DNA form, the CDR3 reads TGTGCCAGCAGACAGGGACAATCAGTCCAAGAGACCCAGTTCTTC.

The V and J genes are TRBV14 and TRBJ1-4; unclear D gene. The CDR3 has 16 residues. V was pared by 3 bases and J by 0 bases, with 11 bases between. CDR1 and CDR2 from the germline V gene are SGHDN and FVKESK. For the CDR3, the DNA is TGTGCCAGCAGCCACATCGGTATGCCAACTAATGAAAAACTGTTTTTT. This gives the protein CASSHIGMPTNEKLFF.

This rearrangement joins TRBV19 to TRBJ2-7; D may be TRBD2 (6 bases). Looked up from germline, CDR1 is LNHDA and CDR2 is SQIVND (reference sequence). This CDR3 has 16 residues. With 3 bases removed from V and 7 bases from J, the gap between germline ends came to 22 bases. CDR3 DNA sequence: TGTGCCAGTAGTATCCACCGCAAGAAGGGACTCGGGGAGCAGTACTTC. Residues: CASSIHRKKGLGEQYF.

In its sample, this clonotype was seen a few times. The V and J genes are TRBV27 and TRBJ2-3; the D gene is possibly TRBD1 (5 bases). The V and J ends lost 4 bases and 1 base respectively, with 21 bases between them. From germline, CDR1 is MNHEY and CDR2 SMNVEV (reference sequence). The length of the CDR3 is 18 residues. As DNA, the CDR3 is TGTGCCAGCAGTTCTACAGGACCTGGCGCCCTAGGCACAGATACGCAGTATTTT. Encoded protein: CASSSTGPGALGTDTQYF.

CDR3 in amino acids: CASRAPGQGGRYNEQFF. Here the CDR3 DNA reads TGTGCCAGCAGAGCTCCGGGACAGGGAGGACGATACAATGAGCAGTTCTTC. This chain links TRBV12-3 or TRBV12-4 with TRBJ2-1; TRBD1 agrees at 9 bases. Trimming removed 6 bases from V and 4 bases from J; junction bases left unmatched: 13. CDR3 size: 17 residues.